This T cell receptor beta chain derives from a study of spatial heterogeneity in lung cancer (dated by TCRdb to between 2019 and 2020). Study-level background: More beta-chain than alpha-chain transcripts were consistently detected, likely reflecting higher beta-chain transcript abundance. In the raw uncorrected reads, each unique combination of TCR and UMI appeared on average more than ten times. In non-small cell lung cancer, the study made a quantitative comparison of TCR alpha and beta repertoires among multiple tumor regions, matched nontumor lung and blood. The study linked features of the TCR repertoire to counts of nonsynonymous mutations, which were determined by whole-exome sequencing of tumor tissue. At surgery, 200 or so tumor regions, around 67 matched nontumor lung samples and more than 50 PBMC samples were TCR-sequenced for both alpha and beta chains.

Library creation used 5' RACE. The data were produced on a NextSeq 500. To allow correction of PCR and sequencing errors, the TCR library protocol tagged every TCR cDNA molecule with a unique molecular identifier. Per the source publication's procedure: TCR identification, UMI-based error correction and CDR3 extraction were all carried out with Decombinator tools. Expanded TCRs were defined as those above a frequency of 2 per 1,000, corresponding to the top 1% of the tumor frequency distribution. Renyi diversity was computed with the R vegan package after each repertoire had been subsampled 100 times to 5,000 TCRs. To build CDR3 similarity networks, amino acid triplet string-kernel similarity was used, and CDR3s were connected when their pairwise similarity was above 0.82. TCRdb reprocessed the public reads (quality trimming at Q25 with fastp, clone calling with MiXCR) and kept in-frame beta chains. Identical CDR3 proteins give one entry, which carries the most common genes and DNA. The V and J calls, along with clone size, are taken from TCRdb and not from the paper's own processing. For this sample there are 35,000 or so distinct CDR3 sequences; less than 5.5% appear just once. Under 35% of the sample is held by the ten biggest clonotypes.

The CDR3, from cysteine to phenylalanine, totals 15 residues. The retained sequence is limited to the CDR3, 45 bases, with the frame set at the first base. CDR1 KGHDR and CDR2 SFDVKD were looked up in the germline V gene. Trimming at the junction amounts to 3 bases on V and 0 bases on J, and the germline ends lie 8 bases apart. What the time point label conveys for this sample: sample taken at primary tumor resection. Whole RNA extracted from tumor and nontumor lung tissue, or from cryopreserved PBMC samples, was used for TCR sequencing without cell sorting. Samples were obtained from about 75 patients with early-stage, untreated non-small cell lung cancer from the lung TRACERx cohort. Patients were selected for TCR sequencing only if sufficient RNA was available from at least two tumor regions. Findings and caveats that apply to the study as a whole: Ubiquitous expanded tumor TCRs were found in blood more often at tumor resection than at routine follow-up. Additional single-cell paired TCR alpha and beta sequencing was considered necessary to confirm, at a functional level, the hypothesis that regional TCRs recognize regional mutations.

As to this clonotype: No cognate antigen has been identified for it. No qualities accompany the bases; no much larger clone lies one base away.

Material: PBMCs, obtained at surgery. The TCR comes from a female donor with early-stage non-small cell lung cancer. The V and J segments used are TRBV24-1 and TRBJ2-1; the D gene is perhaps TRBD1 or TRBD2, each of them matching over 5 bases. Read as DNA, the sequence is TGTGCCACCAGTGATCCGGGGCGCTCCTACAATGAGCAGTTCTTC. Its product reads: CATSDPGRSYNEQFF.